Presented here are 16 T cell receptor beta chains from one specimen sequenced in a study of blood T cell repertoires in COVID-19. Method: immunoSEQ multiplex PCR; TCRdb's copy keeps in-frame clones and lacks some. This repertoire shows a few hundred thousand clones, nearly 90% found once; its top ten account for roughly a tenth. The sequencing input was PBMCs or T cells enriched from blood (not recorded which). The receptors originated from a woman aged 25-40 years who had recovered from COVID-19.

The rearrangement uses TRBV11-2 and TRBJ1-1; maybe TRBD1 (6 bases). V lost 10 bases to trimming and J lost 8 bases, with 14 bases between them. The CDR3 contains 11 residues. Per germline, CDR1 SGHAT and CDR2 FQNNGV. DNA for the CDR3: TGTGCCACGTCGGGGGGGCCAGAAGCTTTCTTT. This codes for CATSGGPEAFF.

The chain's CDR3 is CASSLGQDSFASNEKLFF. DNA for the CDR3: TGCGCCAGCAGCTTGGGGCAGGACAGTTTTGCCTCTAATGAAAAACTGTTTTTT. The chain joins TRBV5-1 to TRBJ1-4, with a possible D match to TRBD1 (6 bases). The V end lost 0 bases, the J end lost 3 bases, and 18 bases lay between the germline ends. Germline loops: CDR1 SGHRS, CDR2 YFSETQ. The CDR3 loop spans 18 amino acids.

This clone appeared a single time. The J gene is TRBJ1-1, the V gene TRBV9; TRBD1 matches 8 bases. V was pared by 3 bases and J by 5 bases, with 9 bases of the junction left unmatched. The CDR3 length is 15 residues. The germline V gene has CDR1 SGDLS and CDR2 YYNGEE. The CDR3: CASSAMTGEGTEAFF. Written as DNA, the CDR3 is TGTGCCAGCAGCGCCATGACAGGGGAGGGGACTGAAGCTTTCTTT.

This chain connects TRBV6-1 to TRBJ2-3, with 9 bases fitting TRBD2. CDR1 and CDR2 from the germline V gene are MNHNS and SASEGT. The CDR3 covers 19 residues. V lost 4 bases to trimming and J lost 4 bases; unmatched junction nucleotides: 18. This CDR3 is CASSAFLAGSSLLPDTQYF. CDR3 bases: TGTGCCAGCAGTGCCTTTCTAGCGGGAAGTTCCCTTCTCCCAGATACGCAGTATTTT.

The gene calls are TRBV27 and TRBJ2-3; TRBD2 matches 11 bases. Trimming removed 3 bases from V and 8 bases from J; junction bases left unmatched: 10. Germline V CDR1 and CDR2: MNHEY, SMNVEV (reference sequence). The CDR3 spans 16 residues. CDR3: CASSFLRSSGRSTQYF. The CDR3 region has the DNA TGTGCCAGCAGTTTCCTCCGGTCTAGCGGGAGGTCTACGCAGTATTTT.

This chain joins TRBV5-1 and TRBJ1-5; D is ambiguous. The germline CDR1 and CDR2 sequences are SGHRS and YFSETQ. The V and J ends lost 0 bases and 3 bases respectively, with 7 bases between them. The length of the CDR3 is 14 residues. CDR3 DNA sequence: TGCGCCAGCAGCTTGGTTCCAGACAATCAGCCCCAGCATTTT. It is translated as CASSLVPDNQPQHF. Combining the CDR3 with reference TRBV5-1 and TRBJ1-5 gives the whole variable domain KAGVTQTPRYLIKTRGQQVTLSCSPISGHRSVSWYQQTPGQGLQFLFEYFSETQRNKGNFPGRFSGRQFSNSRSEMNVSTLELGDSALYLCASSLVPDNQPQHFGDGTRLSIL.

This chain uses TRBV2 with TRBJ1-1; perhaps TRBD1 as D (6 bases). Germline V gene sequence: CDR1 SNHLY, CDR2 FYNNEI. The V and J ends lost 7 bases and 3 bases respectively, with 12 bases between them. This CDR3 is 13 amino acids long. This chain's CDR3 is CASTTGKYTEAFF. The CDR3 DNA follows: TGTGCCAGCACAACAGGGAAGTACACTGAAGCTTTCTTT.

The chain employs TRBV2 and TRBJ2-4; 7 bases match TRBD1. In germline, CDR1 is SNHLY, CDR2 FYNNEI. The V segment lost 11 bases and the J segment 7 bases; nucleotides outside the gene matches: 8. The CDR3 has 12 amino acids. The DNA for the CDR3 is TGTGCCCGCGGACAGGCTCGGAACATTCAGTACTTC. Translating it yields CARGQARNIQYF.

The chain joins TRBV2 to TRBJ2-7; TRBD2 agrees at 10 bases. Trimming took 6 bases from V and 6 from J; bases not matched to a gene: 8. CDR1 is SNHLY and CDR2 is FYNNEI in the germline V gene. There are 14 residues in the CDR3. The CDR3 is CASRPGTSESEQYF. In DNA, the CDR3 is TGTGCCAGCAGGCCCGGGACTAGCGAATCCGAGCAGTACTTC.

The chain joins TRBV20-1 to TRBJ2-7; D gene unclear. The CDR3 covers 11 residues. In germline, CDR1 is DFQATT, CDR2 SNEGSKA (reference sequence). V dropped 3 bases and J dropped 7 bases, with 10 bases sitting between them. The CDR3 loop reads CSARGLEEQYF. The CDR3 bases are TGCAGTGCTAGGGGTCTAGAGGAGCAGTACTTC.

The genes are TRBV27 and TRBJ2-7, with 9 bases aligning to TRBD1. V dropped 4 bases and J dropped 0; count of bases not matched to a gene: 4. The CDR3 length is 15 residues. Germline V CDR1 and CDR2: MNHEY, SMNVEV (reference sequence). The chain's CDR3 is CASSWTGVVSYEQYF. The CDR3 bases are TGTGCCAGCAGTTGGACAGGGGTAGTCTCCTACGAGCAGTACTTC.

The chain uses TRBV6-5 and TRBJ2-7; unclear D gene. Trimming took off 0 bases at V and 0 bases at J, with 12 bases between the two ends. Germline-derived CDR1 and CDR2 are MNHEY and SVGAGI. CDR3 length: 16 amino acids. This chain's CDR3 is CASSYSSPRFSYEQYF. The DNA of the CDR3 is TGTGCCAGCAGTTACTCGTCCCCCAGATTCTCCTACGAGCAGTACTTC.

The CDR3 reads CASSAYSEAFF. CDR3 DNA: TGTGCCAGCAGTGCCTACTCTGAAGCTTTCTTT. The V and J genes are TRBV28 and TRBJ1-1; no firm D call. V lost 5 bases and J lost 6, with 7 bases in between. This CDR3 contains 11 residues. CDR1 and CDR2 from the germline V gene are MDHEN and SYDVKM.

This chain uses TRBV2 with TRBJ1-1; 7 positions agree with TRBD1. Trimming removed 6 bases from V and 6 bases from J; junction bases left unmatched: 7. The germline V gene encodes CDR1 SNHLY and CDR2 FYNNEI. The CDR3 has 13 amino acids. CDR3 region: CASSADRVPEAFF. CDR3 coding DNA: TGTGCCAGCAGCGCCGACAGGGTCCCTGAAGCTTTCTTT.

CDR3 in DNA: TGCAGCATAAATCCGGGACAAAGACACAATGAGCAGTTCTTC. Translation: CSINPGQRHNEQFF. The V and J genes are TRBV29-1 and TRBJ2-1; D might be TRBD1 (6 bases). Germline CDR1 SQVTM, CDR2 ANQGSEA. V lost 8 bases to trimming and J lost 5 bases, with 19 bases between them. The CDR3 extends over 14 amino acids.

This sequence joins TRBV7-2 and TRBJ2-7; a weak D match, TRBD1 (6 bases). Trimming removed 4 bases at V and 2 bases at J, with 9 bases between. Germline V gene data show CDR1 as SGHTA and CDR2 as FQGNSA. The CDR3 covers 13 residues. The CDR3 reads CASSWGPTYEQYF. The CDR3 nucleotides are TGTGCCAGCAGCTGGGGGCCAACCTACGAGCAGTACTTC.